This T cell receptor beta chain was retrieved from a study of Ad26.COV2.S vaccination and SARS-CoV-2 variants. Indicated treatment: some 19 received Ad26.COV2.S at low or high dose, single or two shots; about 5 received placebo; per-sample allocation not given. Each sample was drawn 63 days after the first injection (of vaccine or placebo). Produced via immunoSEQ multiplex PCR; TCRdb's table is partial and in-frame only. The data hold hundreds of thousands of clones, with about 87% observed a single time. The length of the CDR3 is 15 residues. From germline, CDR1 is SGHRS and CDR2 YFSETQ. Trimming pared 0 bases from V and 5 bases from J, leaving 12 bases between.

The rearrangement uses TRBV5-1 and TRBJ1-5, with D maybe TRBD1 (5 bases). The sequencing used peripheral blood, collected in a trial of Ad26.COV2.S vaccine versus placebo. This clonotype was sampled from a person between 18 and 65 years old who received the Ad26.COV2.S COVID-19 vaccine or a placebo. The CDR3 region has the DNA TGCGCCAGCAGCTTGGCCACGGGGGTCGATCAGCCCCAGCATTTT. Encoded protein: CASSLATGVDQPQHF.